One and the same sample provided the 14 T cell receptor beta chains below, sequenced in a study of T cell repertoires in cytomegalovirus infection. Their target antigens are unknown. TCRdb re-called the reads through MiXCR, storing one row per CDR3 protein. The sample carries 28,000 or so distinct CDR3 sequences, about 19% recorded once. The material sequenced was CD8+ T cells from cultured PBMCs, taken from culture after CMV antigen stimulation. The receptor source for this set is a human donor in good health (CMV status not recorded). Some clones in this sample may be carry-over from other donors' samples.

This clonotype was counted between two and nine times. The V gene is TRBV12-3 or TRBV12-4, the J gene TRBJ2-1; D may match TRBD1 or TRBD2 (5 bases each). V was cut by 1 base and J by 6 bases, with 16 bases left in between. This CDR3 is 16 amino acids long. The chain's CDR3 is CASSLGSRGTTNEQFF. CDR3 DNA: TGTGCCAGCAGTTTAGGATCTCGGGGCACAACCAATGAGCAGTTCTTC.

This clonotype appeared many times. The chain carries TRBV7-2 and TRBJ1-1, with D hard to call. Looked up from germline, CDR1 is SGHTA and CDR2 is FQGNSA. Trimming stripped 2 bases from V and 0 bases from J, with 10 bases between. CDR3 size: 15 residues. The CDR3 spells CASSLRVRLNTEAFF. DNA of the CDR3: TGTGCCAGCAGCTTAAGAGTGCGGCTGAACACTGAAGCTTTCTTT.

This clonotype has ten or more counts. This chain links TRBV7-2 with TRBJ1-5; 8 bases are a match to TRBD1. Germline CDR1 is SGHTA and CDR2 is FQGNSA. The J segment lost 10 bases and the V segment lost 4 bases, leaving 12 bases of the junction unmatched. The CDR3 length is 15 residues. The CDR3 spells CASSSIGDRTFPQHF. DNA for the CDR3: TGTGCCAGCAGCTCCATAGGGGACAGGACGTTCCCCCAGCATTTT.

This clonotype appeared a few times. This chain uses TRBV7-8 with TRBJ2-5, with TRBD1 matching 8 bases. V trimming: 5 bases; J trimming: 4 bases; junction bases outside the gene matches: 3. CDR1 is SGHVS and CDR2 is FQNEAQ in the germline V gene. CDR3 length: 13 amino acids. The CDR3 loop reads CASSPTGGETQYF. The CDR3, as DNA: TGTGCCAGCAGCCCTACAGGGGGAGAGACCCAGTACTTC.

The genes are TRBV7-2 and TRBJ1-1, with a weak D call TRBD1 (5 bases). The ends were cut back, 5 bases at V and 9 bases at J, with 13 bases in the middle. Germline lookup yields CDR1 SGHTA and CDR2 FQGNSA. This CDR3 is built from 12 residues. CDR3: CASSVGDSQAFF. The CDR3 DNA follows: TGTGCCAGCAGCGTGGGGGACTCCCAAGCTTTCTTT.

This clonotype was observed once. One junction end does not reproduce the germline sequence, and a read error may be involved. This chain links TRBV7-8 with TRBJ1-5; maybe TRBD1 (6 bases). Germline CDR1 is SGHVS and CDR2 is FQNEAQ. This CDR3 has 14 residues. CDR3 region: CANSLGQPNQPQHF. In nucleotides, the CDR3 is TGTGCCAACAGCCTAGGACAGCCCAATCAGCCCCAGCATTTT.

This sequence joins TRBV4-3 and TRBJ2-1, with 9 bases that match TRBD2. CDR3 length: 16 residues. V lost 1 base and J lost 5; bases outside the gene matches: 6. Germline CDR1 and CDR2: LGHNA and YSLEER. For the CDR3, the DNA is TGCGCCAGCAGCCAAGTCCCCCCTAGCGGGGACAATGAGCAGTTCTTC. Residues: CASSQVPPSGDNEQFF.

The chain has TRBV7-2 and TRBJ2-7; D might be TRBD1 or TRBD2, each matching 7 bases. There are 13 residues in the CDR3. Germline V gene lookup returns CDR1 SGHTA and CDR2 FQGNSA. With 5 bases removed from V and 5 bases from J, the gap between germline ends came to 13 bases. The CDR3 protein is CASSPGGGNEQYF. CDR3 DNA: TGTGCCAGCAGCCCAGGGGGGGGGAACGAGCAGTACTTC.

This clonotype was found many times. The genes are TRBV28 and TRBJ2-2; D unclear. Germline V gene lookup returns CDR1 MDHEN and CDR2 SYDVKM. Trimming cost V 4 bases and J 1 base, with 7 bases left between them. This CDR3 comprises 14 residues. CDR3 in amino acids: CASSWAGNTGELFF. CDR3 DNA sequence: TGTGCCAGCAGTTGGGCAGGGAACACCGGGGAGCTGTTTTTT.

The chain combines TRBV11-2 with TRBJ2-7; D is unclear. Germline CDR1 SGHAT, CDR2 FQNNGV. This CDR3 is built from 14 residues. Trimming pared 1 base from V and 2 bases from J, leaving 9 bases between. The CDR3 loop reads CASSLGSGAYEQYF. The DNA for the CDR3 is TGTGCCAGCAGCTTAGGGAGTGGGGCCTACGAGCAGTACTTC.

The gene calls are TRBV6-2 or TRBV6-3 and TRBJ2-3; 8 bases match TRBD2. CDR1 is MNHEY, CDR2 SVGEGT, per germline. This CDR3 contains 17 residues. J gave up 5 bases and V 5 bases, and 15 bases lay outside the gene matches. This chain's CDR3 is CASSRSREGGLRDTQYF. CDR3 nucleotide sequence: TGTGCCAGCAGTCGAAGCCGGGAGGGGGGGCTTAGAGATACGCAGTATTTT.

This clonotype has more than one count but fewer than ten. A read error may produce the germline difference seen at one junction end. The gene calls are TRBV7-9 and TRBJ2-7, with 7 positions matching TRBD1. The CDR3 is 15 residues long. Germline CDR1 SEHNR, CDR2 FQNEAQ (reference sequence). This CDR3 reads CASSLDRALSYEQYF. The CDR3 DNA reads as TGTGCCAGCAGTTTAGACAGGGCCCTCTCCTACGAGCAGTACTTC.

This clonotype was detected only a few times. The chain is built from TRBV6-1 and TRBJ2-1; D remains ambiguous. Germline CDR1 is MNHNS and CDR2 is SASEGT. The V end lost 3 bases, the J end lost 5 bases, and 11 bases lay between the germline ends. The CDR3 runs to 14 residues. The CDR3 DNA reads as TGTGCCAGCAGTGATTGGGAAGGAAACAATGAGCAGTTCTTC. Protein: CASSDWEGNNEQFF.

Only a few counts were recorded for this clonotype. The rearrangement links TRBV6-6 to TRBJ1-5, with 7 bases matching TRBD1. The J segment lost 0 bases and the V segment lost 7 bases, leaving 3 bases of the junction unmatched. The germline V gene has CDR1 MNHNY and CDR2 SVGAGI (reference sequence). There are 14 residues in the CDR3. In nucleotides, the CDR3 is TGTGCCAGCACCCGACAGGGTAGCAATCAGCCCCAGCATTTT. Translated, it gives CASTRQGSNQPQHF.